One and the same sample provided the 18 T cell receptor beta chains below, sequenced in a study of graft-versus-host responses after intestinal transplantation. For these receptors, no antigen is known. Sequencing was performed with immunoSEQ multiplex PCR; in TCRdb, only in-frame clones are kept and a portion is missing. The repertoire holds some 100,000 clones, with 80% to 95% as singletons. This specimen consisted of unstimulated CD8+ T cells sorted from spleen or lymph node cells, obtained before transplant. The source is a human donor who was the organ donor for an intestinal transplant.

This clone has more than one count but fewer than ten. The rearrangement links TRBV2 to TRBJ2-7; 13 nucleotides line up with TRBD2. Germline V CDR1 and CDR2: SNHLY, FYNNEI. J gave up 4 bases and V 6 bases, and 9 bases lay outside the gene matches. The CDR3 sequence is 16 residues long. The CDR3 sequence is CASSAGLAGVLYEQYF. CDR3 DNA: TGTGCCAGCAGCGCCGGACTAGCGGGAGTCTTATACGAGCAGTACTTC.

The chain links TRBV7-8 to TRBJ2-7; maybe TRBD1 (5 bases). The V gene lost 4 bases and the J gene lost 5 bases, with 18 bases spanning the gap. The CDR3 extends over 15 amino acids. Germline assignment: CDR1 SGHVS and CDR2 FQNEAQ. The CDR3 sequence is CASSSVGARGDEQYF. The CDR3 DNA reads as TGTGCCAGCAGCTCCGTAGGGGCCCGTGGCGACGAGCAGTACTTC.

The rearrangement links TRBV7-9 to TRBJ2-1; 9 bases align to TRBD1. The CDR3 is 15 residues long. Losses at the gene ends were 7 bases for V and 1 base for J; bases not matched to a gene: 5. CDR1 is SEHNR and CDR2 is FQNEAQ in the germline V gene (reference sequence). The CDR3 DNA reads TGTGCCAGCAACCTCGGACAGGGGTCCTACAATGAGCAGTTCTTC. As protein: CASNLGQGSYNEQFF. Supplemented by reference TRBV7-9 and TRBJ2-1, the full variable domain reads DTGVSQNPRHKITKRGQNVTFRCDPISEHNRLYWYRQTLGQGPEFLTYFQNEAQLEKSRLLSDRFSAERPKGSFSTLEIQRTEQGDSAMYLCASNLGQGSYNEQFFGPGTRLTVL.

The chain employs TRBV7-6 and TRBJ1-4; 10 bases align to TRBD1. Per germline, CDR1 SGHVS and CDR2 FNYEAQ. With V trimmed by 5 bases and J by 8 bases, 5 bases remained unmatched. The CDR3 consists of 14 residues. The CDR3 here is CASSRQGAGEKLFF. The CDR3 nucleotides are TGTGCCAGCAGCCGACAGGGGGCCGGCGAAAAACTGTTTTTT.

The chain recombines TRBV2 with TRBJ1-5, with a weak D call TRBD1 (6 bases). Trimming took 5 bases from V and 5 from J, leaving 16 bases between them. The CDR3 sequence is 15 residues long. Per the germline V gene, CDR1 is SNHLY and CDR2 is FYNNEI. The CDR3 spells CASSSSDRTDQPQHF. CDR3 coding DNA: TGTGCCAGCAGTTCAAGCGACAGGACCGATCAGCCCCAGCATTTT.

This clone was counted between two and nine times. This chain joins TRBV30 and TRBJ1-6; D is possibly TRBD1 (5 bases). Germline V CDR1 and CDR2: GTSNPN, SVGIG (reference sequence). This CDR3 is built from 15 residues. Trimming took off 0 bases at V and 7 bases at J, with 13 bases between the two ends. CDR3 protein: CAWSVRGVFNSPLHF. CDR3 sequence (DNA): TGTGCCTGGAGTGTACGGGGGGTCTTCAATTCACCCCTCCACTTT.

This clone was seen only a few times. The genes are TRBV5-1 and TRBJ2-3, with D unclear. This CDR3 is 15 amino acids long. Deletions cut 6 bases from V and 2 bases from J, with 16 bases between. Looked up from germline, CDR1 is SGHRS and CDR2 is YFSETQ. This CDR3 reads CASMRGYRLTDTQYF. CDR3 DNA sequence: TGCGCCAGCATGAGAGGATATCGCCTCACAGATACGCAGTATTTT.

The CDR3 nucleotides are TGCGCCAGCAGCAATTCCTACAGAGACGAGCAGTACTTC. Protein product: CASSNSYRDEQYF. This chain uses TRBV5-1 with TRBJ2-7; D remains unclear. CDR3 size: 13 residues. Germline V gene lookup returns CDR1 SGHRS and CDR2 YFSETQ. Trimming removed 4 bases at V and 5 bases at J, with 13 bases between.

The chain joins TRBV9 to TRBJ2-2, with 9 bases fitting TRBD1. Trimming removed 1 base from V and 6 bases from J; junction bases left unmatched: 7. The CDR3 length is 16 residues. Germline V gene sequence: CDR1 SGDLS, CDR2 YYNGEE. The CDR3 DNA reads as TGTGCCAGCAGCGTATGGGGCCGACAGGGGGCCGGGGAGCTGTTTTTT. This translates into CASSVWGRQGAGELFF.

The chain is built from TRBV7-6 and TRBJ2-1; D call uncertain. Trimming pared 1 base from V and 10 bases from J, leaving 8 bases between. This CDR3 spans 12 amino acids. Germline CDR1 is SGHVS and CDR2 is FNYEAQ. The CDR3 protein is CASSLDPREQFF. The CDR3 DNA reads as TGTGCCAGCAGCTTAGACCCACGGGAGCAGTTCTTC.

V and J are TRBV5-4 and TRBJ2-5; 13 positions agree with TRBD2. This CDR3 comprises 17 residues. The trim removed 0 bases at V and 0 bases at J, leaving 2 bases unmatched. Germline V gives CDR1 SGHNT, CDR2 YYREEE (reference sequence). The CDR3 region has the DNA TGTGCCAGCAGCTTGGGACTAGCGGGGGGCTACCAAGAGACCCAGTACTTC. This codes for CASSLGLAGGYQETQYF.

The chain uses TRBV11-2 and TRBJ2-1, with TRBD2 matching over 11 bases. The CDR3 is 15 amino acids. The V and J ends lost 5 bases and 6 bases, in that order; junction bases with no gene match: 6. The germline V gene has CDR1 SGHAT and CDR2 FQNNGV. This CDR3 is CASSPGLAETNEQFF. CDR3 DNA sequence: TGTGCCAGCAGCCCGGGACTAGCGGAGACCAATGAGCAGTTCTTC.

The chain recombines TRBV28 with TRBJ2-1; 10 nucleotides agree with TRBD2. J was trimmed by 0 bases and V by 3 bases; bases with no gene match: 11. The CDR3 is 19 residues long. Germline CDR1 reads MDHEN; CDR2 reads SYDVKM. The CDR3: CASSFRLAGAHSSYNEQFF. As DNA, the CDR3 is TGTGCCAGCAGTTTCAGGCTAGCGGGAGCCCATAGCTCCTACAATGAGCAGTTCTTC.

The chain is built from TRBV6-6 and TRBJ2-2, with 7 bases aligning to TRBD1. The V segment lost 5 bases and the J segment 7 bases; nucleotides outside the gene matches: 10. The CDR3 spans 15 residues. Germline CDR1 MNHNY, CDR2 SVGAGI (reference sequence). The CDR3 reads CASSPRTGVLGELFF. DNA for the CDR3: TGTGCCAGCAGTCCTCGGACAGGTGTACTCGGGGAGCTGTTTTTT.

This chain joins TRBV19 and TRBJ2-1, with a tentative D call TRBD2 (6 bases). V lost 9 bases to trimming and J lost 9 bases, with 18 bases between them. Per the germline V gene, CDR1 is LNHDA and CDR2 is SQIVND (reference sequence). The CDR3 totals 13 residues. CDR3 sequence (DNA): TGTGCCAGCAGGTCTCGACTAGTTACTGAGCAGTTCTTC. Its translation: CASRSRLVTEQFF. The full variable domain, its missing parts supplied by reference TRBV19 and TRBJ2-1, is DGGITQSPKYLFRKEGQNVTLSCEQNLNHDAMYWYRQDPGQGLRLIYYSQIVNDFQKGDIAEGYSVSREKKESFPLTVTSAQKNPTAFYLCASRSRLVTEQFFGPGTRLTVL.

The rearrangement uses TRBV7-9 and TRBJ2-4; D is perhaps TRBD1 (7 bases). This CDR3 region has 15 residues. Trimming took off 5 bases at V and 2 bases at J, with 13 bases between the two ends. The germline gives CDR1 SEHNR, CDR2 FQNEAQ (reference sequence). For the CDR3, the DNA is TGTGCCAGCAGCCCCCAGGGGGGCCCCAAAAACATTCAGTACTTC. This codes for CASSPQGGPKNIQYF.

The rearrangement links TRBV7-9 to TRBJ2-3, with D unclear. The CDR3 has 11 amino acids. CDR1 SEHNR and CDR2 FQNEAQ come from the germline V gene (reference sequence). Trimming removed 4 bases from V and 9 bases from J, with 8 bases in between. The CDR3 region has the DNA TGTGCCAGCAGCTCCTCTGAGACGCAGTATTTT. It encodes CASSSSETQYF.

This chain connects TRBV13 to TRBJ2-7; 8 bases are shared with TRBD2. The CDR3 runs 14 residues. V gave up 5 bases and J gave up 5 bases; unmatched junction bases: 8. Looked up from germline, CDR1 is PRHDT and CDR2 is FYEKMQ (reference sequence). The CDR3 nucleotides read TGTGCCAGCAGCCCCGGGACTAGTCTCGACGAGCAGTACTTC. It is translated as CASSPGTSLDEQYF.